The 28 T cell receptor beta chains in this list originate from one sample, sequenced in a study of shared clonotypes between healthy human individuals. Produced via immunoSEQ multiplex PCR; TCRdb's table is partial and in-frame only. The repertoire consists of roughly 1,100,000 clones, with under 80% occurring once and the leading ten covering roughly 1.5%. The sample comprised memory CD4+ T cells sorted from blood. Subset here: CD45RA-negative fraction. Receptors originate from a man aged 18-30 years in good health.

This chain connects TRBV5-6 to TRBJ2-4; the match to TRBD2 covers 10 bases. The CDR3 extends over 16 amino acids. Trimming removed 0 bases from V and 4 bases from J; junction bases left unmatched: 4. CDR1 is SGHDT, CDR2 YYEEEE, per germline. CDR3 bases: TGTGCCAGCAGCTTGGAGCTAGCGGGGGTAAAAAACATTCAGTACTTC. Protein: CASSLELAGVKNIQYF. Together with reference TRBV5-6 and TRBJ2-4, the CDR3 gives the full variable domain: DAGVTQSPTHLIKTRGQQVTLRCSPKSGHDTVSWYQQALGQGPQFIFQYYEEEERQRGNFPDRFSGHQFPNYSSELNVNALLLGDSALYLCASSLELAGVKNIQYFGAGTRLSVL.

This clone appeared a few times. This chain connects TRBV6-1 to TRBJ1-2; D might be TRBD1 (5 bases). Trimming left V 4 bases short and J 1 base short, with 16 bases between. The germline gives CDR1 MNHNS, CDR2 SASEGT. CDR3 length equals 16 residues. CDR3 in amino acids: CASSGAGRSSNYGYTF. The CDR3 region has the DNA TGTGCCAGCAGTGGGGCGGGGCGATCGAGTAACTATGGCTACACCTTC.

The chain links TRBV7-2 to TRBJ1-3; D may be TRBD1 (5 bases). With 5 bases removed from V and 4 bases from J, the gap between germline ends came to 15 bases. The CDR3 runs 15 residues. The germline CDR1 and CDR2 sequences are SGHTA and FQGNSA. This CDR3 is CASSRRLGEGNTIYF. CDR3 DNA: TGTGCCAGCAGCCGACGGTTAGGGGAAGGAAACACCATATATTTT.

There are a few counts of this clone. The V and J genes are TRBV14 and TRBJ1-1, with D unresolved. Germline V lookup: CDR1 SGHDN, CDR2 FVKESK. Trimming stripped 4 bases from V and 4 bases from J, with 7 bases between. CDR3 length: 12 residues. Here the CDR3 DNA reads TGTGCCAGCAGCCCAATCCCCACTGAAGCTTTCTTT. Protein: CASSPIPTEAFF.

The chain combines TRBV7-2 with TRBJ2-7; D unresolved. The V gene lost 4 bases and the J gene lost 0 bases, with 13 bases spanning the gap. This CDR3 is 15 amino acids long. Germline values: CDR1 SGHTA, CDR2 FQGNSA. The CDR3 nucleotides read TGTGCCAGCAGCTCGTATTTGACAAGCTCCTACGAGCAGTACTTC. Protein product: CASSSYLTSSYEQYF.

CDR3 amino acids: CASSYSYKGSDYGYTF. As DNA, the CDR3 is TGTGCCAGCAGTTACTCGTATAAGGGATCGGACTATGGCTACACCTTC. The chain links TRBV6-6 to TRBJ1-2, with D uncertain. Trimming took 0 bases from V and 3 from J, leaving 14 bases between them. The CDR3 contains 16 residues. Germline V gene sequence: CDR1 MNHNY, CDR2 SVGAGI (reference sequence).

A few counts support this clone. The J gene is TRBJ1-5, the V gene TRBV5-6; D may be TRBD1 (6 bases). The germline gives CDR1 SGHDT, CDR2 YYEEEE. V lost 1 base and J lost 5, with 19 bases in between. CDR3 length: 17 amino acids. CDR3 sequence reads: CASSLQGIGRGHQPQHF. CDR3 DNA sequence: TGTGCCAGCAGCTTGCAGGGGATCGGTCGCGGGCATCAGCCCCAGCATTTT.

The gene calls are TRBV2 and TRBJ2-2; the D call may be TRBD1 or TRBD2 (5 bases each). Germline CDR1 is SNHLY and CDR2 is FYNNEI. The CDR3 loop spans 14 amino acids. V was pared by 4 bases and J by 4 bases, with 10 bases between. CDR3: CASSGAGGTGELFF. The CDR3 DNA follows: TGTGCCAGCAGTGGTGCTGGGGGCACCGGGGAGCTGTTTTTT.

The chain employs TRBV18 and TRBJ1-1; D remains unclear. CDR1 is KGHSH, CDR2 LQKENI, per germline. V lost 3 bases to trimming and J lost 0 bases, with 8 bases between them. The CDR3 runs 14 residues. This CDR3 reads CASSPSSMNTEAFF. CDR3 nucleotide sequence: TGTGCCAGCTCACCTTCCAGCATGAACACTGAAGCTTTCTTT. The full variable domain, with the rest looked up from reference TRBV18 and TRBJ1-1, is NAGVMQNPRHLVRRRGQEARLRCSPMKGHSHVYWYRQLPEEGLKFMVYLQKENIIDESGMPKERFSAEFPKEGPSILRIQQVVRGDSAAYFCASSPSSMNTEAFFGQGTRLTVV.

The V call is TRBV5-4, the J call TRBJ2-1; 9 nucleotides match TRBD2. CDR3 length: 16 amino acids. J was trimmed by 4 bases and V by 4 bases; bases with no gene match: 9. Germline loops: CDR1 SGHNT, CDR2 YYREEE (reference sequence). The chain's CDR3 is CASSGQKRGVYNEQFF. The CDR3 DNA reads as TGTGCCAGCAGCGGTCAAAAGCGGGGGGTTTACAATGAGCAGTTCTTC.

The chain employs TRBV18 and TRBJ1-2, with D perhaps matching TRBD1 (6 bases). The CDR3 runs to 14 residues. V gave up 2 bases and J gave up 4 bases, with 11 bases separating them. Per germline, CDR1 KGHSH and CDR2 LQKENI. The CDR3 DNA follows: TGTGCCAGCTCACCAGGCAGGGGATTCTATGGCTACACCTTC. Protein: CASSPGRGFYGYTF.

This clone was found many times. The rearrangement uses TRBV27 and TRBJ2-6, with D hard to call. This CDR3 contains 14 residues. Trimming left V 3 bases short and J 4 bases short, with 7 bases between. Germline assignment: CDR1 MNHEY and CDR2 SMNVEV (reference sequence). CDR3 coding DNA: TGTGCCAGCAGTTTCCACGGGGGGGCCAACGTCCTGACTTTC. It translates to CASSFHGGANVLTF.

Comments on this clone: The junction departs from germline at one end; a sequencing error may be responsible. CDR3 nucleotide sequence: TGTGCCAGCAGTCTGACAGACAACTATGACTACACCTTC. It translates to CASSLTDNYDYTF. The rearrangement links TRBV6-1 to TRBJ1-2, with D perhaps TRBD1 (5 bases). This CDR3 comprises 13 residues. Germline V gives CDR1 MNHNS, CDR2 SASEGT.

This sequence joins TRBV28 and TRBJ2-3; TRBD1 matches at 10 bases. This CDR3 has 15 amino acids. Germline assignment: CDR1 MDHEN and CDR2 SYDVKM. Unmatched junction bases numbered 8, after V lost 4 bases and J lost 7 bases. The CDR3 DNA reads TGTGCCAGCAGTTGGATCGACAGGGGGCAAAATACGCAGTATTTT. Protein sequence: CASSWIDRGQNTQYF.

CDR3 loop: CASSPLTNTEAFF. CDR3 DNA: TGCGCCAGCAGCCCTTTGACGAACACTGAAGCTTTCTTT. The gene calls are TRBV5-1 and TRBJ1-1; D remains unclear. The CDR3 length is 13 residues. CDR1 is SGHRS and CDR2 is YFSETQ in the germline V gene. V lost 4 bases and J 1 base, leaving 8 bases between the germline ends. The full variable domain, in which reference TRBV5-1 and TRBJ1-1 provide the parts outside the CDR3, is KAGVTQTPRYLIKTRGQQVTLSCSPISGHRSVSWYQQTPGQGLQFLFEYFSETQRNKGNFPGRFSGRQFSNSRSEMNVSTLELGDSALYLCASSPLTNTEAFFGQGTRLTVV.

This clone has more than one count but fewer than ten. This sequence joins TRBV27 and TRBJ1-5; perhaps TRBD1 as D (5 bases). The CDR3 loop spans 13 amino acids. The germline V and J ends were trimmed by 7 bases and 7 bases, with 14 bases remaining between them. In germline, CDR1 is MNHEY, CDR2 SMNVEV (reference sequence). The CDR3 bases are TGTGCCAGCACTATGGGGGTCAACCAGCCCCAGCATTTT. Amino acid sequence: CASTMGVNQPQHF.

The sample holds a few counts of this clone. In DNA, the CDR3 is TGTGCCAGCAGCTCGAGTCCCCTGGGGGAGACCCAGTACTTC. Translating it yields CASSSSPLGETQYF. The V call is TRBV9, the J call TRBJ2-5, with D hard to call. Germline loops: CDR1 SGDLS, CDR2 YYNGEE. Trimming left V 4 bases short and J 5 bases short, with 15 bases between. The CDR3 loop spans 14 amino acids.

Concerning this clone: At the DNA level, this CDR3 is encoded by other sequences in the same sample as well. J is TRBJ1-1 and V is TRBV5-4; D is unresolved. CDR1 and CDR2 from the germline V gene are SGHNT and YYREEE (reference sequence). V lost 2 bases, J lost 0 bases, and 8 bases lay in between. This CDR3 has 14 residues. The CDR3 DNA follows: TGTGCCAGCAGCTTAGGACCGATGAACACTGAAGCTTTCTTT. This codes for CASSLGPMNTEAFF. The full variable domain, its missing parts supplied by reference TRBV5-4 and TRBJ1-1, is ETGVTQSPTHLIKTRGQQVTLRCSSQSGHNTVSWYQQALGQGPQFIFQYYREEENGRGNFPPRFSGLQFPNYSSELNVNALELDDSALYLCASSLGPMNTEAFFGQGTRLTVV.

The genes are TRBV6-4 and TRBJ1-1; the match to TRBD1 covers 8 bases. This CDR3 is 14 amino acids long. Trimming cost V 7 bases and J 1 base; bases outside gene matches: 5. Germline-derived CDR1 and CDR2 are MRHNA and SNTAGT. The DNA of the CDR3 is TGTGCCAGCAAAGAGACAGGGGCGAACACTGAAGCTTTCTTT. Protein product: CASKETGANTEAFF.

The chain has TRBV7-2 and TRBJ1-3; D remains ambiguous. V gave up 5 bases and J gave up 3 bases, with 14 bases separating them. The CDR3 consists of 15 residues. CDR1 SGHTA and CDR2 FQGNSA come from the germline V gene. The CDR3 loop is CASSQQEGYGNTIYF. The CDR3 DNA sequence: TGTGCCAGCAGCCAACAAGAGGGTTATGGAAACACCATATATTTT.

This sequence joins TRBV6-1 and TRBJ2-2, with 8 positions matching TRBD2. CDR3 length: 14 residues. CDR1 and CDR2 from the germline V gene are MNHNS and SASEGT. V trimming: 8 bases; J trimming: 4 bases; junction bases outside the gene matches: 6. The CDR3 loop reads CASGGGRITGELFF. In DNA, the CDR3 is TGTGCCAGCGGCGGGGGGCGAATCACCGGGGAGCTGTTTTTT.

This rearrangement joins TRBV28 to TRBJ1-5; TRBD1 matches at 7 bases. J lost 2 bases, V lost 8 bases, and 9 bases had no gene match. Germline lookup yields CDR1 MDHEN and CDR2 SYDVKM. This CDR3 is 15 amino acids long. CDR3 DNA sequence: TGTGCCAGCTTGGGGAACGACAGGGGCAATCAGCCCCAGCATTTT. Translation gives CASLGNDRGNQPQHF.

The chain recombines TRBV6-5 with TRBJ2-5, with D possibly matching TRBD2 (6 bases). V gave up 0 bases and J gave up 0 bases, with 8 bases separating them. Germline values: CDR1 MNHEY, CDR2 SVGAGI. This CDR3 has 15 residues. Here the CDR3 reads CASSYSAGYQETQYF. The DNA for the CDR3 is TGTGCCAGCAGTTACTCCGCGGGGTACCAAGAGACCCAGTACTTC.

This clone has ten or more counts. The sample holds other DNA sequences that translate to the same CDR3. The chain combines TRBV18 with TRBJ1-1; the D is unclear. CDR1 and CDR2 (germline): KGHSH, LQKENI. The CDR3 runs to 14 residues. Trimming took off 3 bases at V and 3 bases at J, with 11 bases between the two ends. CDR3 loop: CASSPTRQHTEAFF. DNA of the CDR3: TGTGCCAGCTCACCCACCAGGCAGCACACTGAAGCTTTCTTT.

The genes are TRBV15 and TRBJ1-1, with D uncertain. Germline CDR1 reads LNHNV; CDR2 reads YYDKDF (reference sequence). V dropped 1 base and J dropped 0 bases, with 6 bases sitting between them. This CDR3 has 14 residues. The CDR3 nucleotides read TGTGCCACCAGCAGAGCACGGTTGAACACTGAAGCTTTCTTT. It specifies CATSRARLNTEAFF.

This chain uses TRBV27 with TRBJ2-7; 11 nucleotides align to TRBD2. Germline V lookup: CDR1 MNHEY, CDR2 SMNVEV (reference sequence). Unmatched junction bases numbered 8, after V lost 4 bases and J lost 3 bases. The length of the CDR3 is 16 residues. CDR3 coding DNA: TGTGCCAGCAGTTCCCATACTAGCGGGAGTATCTACGAGCAGTACTTC. As protein: CASSSHTSGSIYEQYF.

The rearrangement links TRBV6-1 to TRBJ1-6; a possible D gene is TRBD1 (6 bases). V lost 4 bases to trimming and J lost 7 bases, with 20 bases between them. The CDR3 has 17 amino acids. Germline CDR1 reads MNHNS; CDR2 reads SASEGT. DNA for the CDR3: TGTGCCAGCAGTGCCGGACAGACTAAGGTCCTAAATTCACCCCTCCACTTT. This encodes CASSAGQTKVLNSPLHF.

The chain carries TRBV5-1 and TRBJ2-7; tentative D call: TRBD2 (6 bases). The germline V gene has CDR1 SGHRS and CDR2 YFSETQ. The CDR3 has 15 residues. The V and J ends lost 1 base and 5 bases respectively, with 16 bases between them. CDR3 sequence: CASSLSPTSTNEQYF. Here the CDR3 DNA reads TGCGCCAGCAGCTTGTCCCCGACTAGTACCAACGAGCAGTACTTC.